This record covers a single TCR beta chain. Its cognate antigen has yet to be identified. Base quality data are lacking; no much larger clone is found one base away. This record comes from a study of Tregs in tolerant kidney transplant recipients (dated 2019 in TCRdb). For context, the study as a whole: The study applied TCRbeta sequencing to find donor-specific regulatory T cells before combined kidney and bone marrow transplantation and then followed those same cells after transplant. The full study reports these points: The most biologically relevant and donor-specific TCRbeta repertoire appeared to be identified by expanding Tregs with activated donor B cells. Although technical replication error seemed to be minimal, the question of biological reproducibility was not addressed directly. Because only a small number of patients were included, the study had limitations, and the results will need to be validated in larger populations as well as under other immunosuppression protocols. Donor-specific Treg expansion was found to exceed global Treg expansion in tolerant patients, suggesting antigen-driven rather than nonspecific expansion. PCR primers changed over time for some patients, so nucleotide-level comparison across those patients' samples was not possible.

Related donors were used in the transplants with nonmyeloablative bone marrow transplantation, and mixed chimerism was transient in the human trials. Unstimulated Tregs (CD4+CD25+CD127-), CD4+ non-Tregs (CD4+CD25-), CD4 and CD8 cells were FACS-sorted from thawed PBMCs. Patients were a few combined kidney and bone marrow transplant recipients from the ITN036ST trial, and only these trial subjects had samples available. Healthy control blood was processed by Ficoll density gradient to PBMCs and cryopreserved; patient PBMCs were collected before and after transplant. Spanning cysteine to phenylalanine, the CDR3 consists of 14 amino acids. Of all the DNA, just the CDR3 is kept, 42 bases in frame from base 1. Via the germline V gene, CDR1 is SNHLY and CDR2 FYNNEI. Trimmed from V: 5 bases; trimmed from J: 9 bases; junction bases lacking a gene match: 5. For TCRbeta CDR3 sequencing, genomic DNA was extracted from sorted cells using the QIAGEN DNeasy Blood and Tissue Kit. High-throughput TCRbeta CDR3 sequencing was carried out commercially through immunoSEQ, with PCR amplification with bias correction and internal controls included. The source study handled its data this way. Unique productive TCRbeta sequences were defined by CDR3 nucleotide sequence where primers matched, and otherwise by CDR3 amino acid sequence together with Vbeta and Jbeta genes. To correct sorting error, sequences shared between sorted populations at a frequency ratio of 2:1 or less were removed; the rest were assigned to the higher population. A sequence was defined as donor-reactive if the sequence was expanded at least 5-fold in CFSE-low cells compared with unstimulated cells and had a frequency of at least 0.01% in CFSE-low cells. Jensen-Shannon divergence, calculated on the top 100 TCRbeta sequences ranked by frequency, was used to quantify repertoire divergence. When a sample had multiple sequencing runs, each run was corrected for sorting error separately and the runs were then pooled. TCRdb stores this immuneACCESS table with in-frame sequences only. Part of the clones is absent; in the studies checked, under half of the shortfall reflects unresolved V genes, and no reason is known for the rest. The V and J calls and clone size come from that table; D and trimming were worked out from the DNA. The sample includes 50,000 or so clones, with approximately 91% observed a single time. The ten largest make up about 16% of the sample.

The TCR originated in a human patient who received a combined kidney and bone marrow transplant. Following a transplant, some T cells may be graft donor cells, not patient cells. The chain is made from TRBV2 and TRBJ1-6, with 9 central nucleotides matching TRBD1. Here the sequenced sample was CD8+ T cells from blood (PBMCs), taken 24 months after the transplant. The base sequence is TGTGCCAGCAGTAAGGACAGGGGAAGTTCACCCCTCCACTTT. Translated, this is CASSKDRGSSPLHF.